This T cell receptor beta chain derives from a study of T-cell reconstitution after alpha-beta-depleted transplantation in children. Unique molecular identifiers were incorporated into the prepared TCRbeta library. Each CDR3 protein gets one entry after TCRdb re-called the PCR reads with MiXCR. This sample has under 450,000 distinct CDR3 sequences, with about an eighth found just once. There are a few counts of this clonotype. The CDR3 spans 14 residues. The germline gives CDR1 SGHDT, CDR2 YYEEEE. The V gene end was trimmed by 3 bases and the J gene end by 7 bases; junction bases not matched to a gene: 4.

The V and J genes are TRBV5-6 and TRBJ2-1, with 10 nucleotides matching TRBD1. The specimen was PBMCs, collected from the stem cell graft. The source of this sequence is a human donor who donated a stem cell graft to a child with Fanconi anemia. The CDR3 coding sequence is TGTGCCAGCAGCTCGGACAGGGGGTGGAATGAGCAGTTCTTC. Translated: CASSSDRGWNEQFF. Full variable domain (outside the CDR3, taken from reference TRBV5-6 and TRBJ2-1): DAGVTQSPTHLIKTRGQQVTLRCSPKSGHDTVSWYQQALGQGPQFIFQYYEEEERQRGNFPDRFSGHQFPNYSSELNVNALLLGDSALYLCASSSDRGWNEQFFGPGTRLTVL.